This TCR beta chain was sequenced during a study of T-cell memory formation after mild COVID-19. TCRdb independently ran MiXCR on the 5' RACE reads; one entry per CDR3 protein. The sample shows approximately 150,000 distinct CDR3 sequences, 6% of them seen only once. V dropped 2 bases and J dropped 5; count of bases not matched to a gene: 4. The germline CDR1 and CDR2 sequences are DFQATT and SNEGSKA (reference sequence). The CDR3 contains 14 residues. This clonotype has at least ten counts. The chain is built from TRBV20-1 and TRBJ2-2; 8 bases map to TRBD2. This receptor was taken from an adult woman who had mild COVID-19 (a few samples of this study predate the infection). Cell type and time point are not known. The sequenced sample was PBMCs or a T cell subset sorted from them (not recorded which). DNA for the CDR3: TGCAGTGCTAGAACGAGCGGGAGAACCGGGGAGCTGTTTTTT. Translated: CSARTSGRTGELFF.